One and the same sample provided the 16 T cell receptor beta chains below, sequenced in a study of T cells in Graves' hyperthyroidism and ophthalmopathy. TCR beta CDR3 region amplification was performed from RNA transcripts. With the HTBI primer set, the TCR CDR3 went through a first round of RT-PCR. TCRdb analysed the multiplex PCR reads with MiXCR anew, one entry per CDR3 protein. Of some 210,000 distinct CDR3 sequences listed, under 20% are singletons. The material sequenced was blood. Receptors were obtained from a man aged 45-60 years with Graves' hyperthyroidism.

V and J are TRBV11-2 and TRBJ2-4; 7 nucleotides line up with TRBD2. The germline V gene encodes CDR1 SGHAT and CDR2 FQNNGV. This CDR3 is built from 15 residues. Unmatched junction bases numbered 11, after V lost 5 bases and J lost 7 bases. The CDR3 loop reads CASSPPGGGENIQYF. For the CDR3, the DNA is TGTGCCAGCAGCCCCCCGGGGGGAGGGGAGAACATTCAGTACTTC.

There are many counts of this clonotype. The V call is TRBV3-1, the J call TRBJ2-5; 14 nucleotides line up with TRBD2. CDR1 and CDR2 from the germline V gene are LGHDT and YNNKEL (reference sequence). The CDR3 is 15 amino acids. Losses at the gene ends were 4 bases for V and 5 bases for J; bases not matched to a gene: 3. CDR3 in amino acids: CASSPRLAGGETQYF. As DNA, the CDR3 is TGTGCCAGCAGCCCACGACTAGCGGGAGGGGAGACCCAGTACTTC.

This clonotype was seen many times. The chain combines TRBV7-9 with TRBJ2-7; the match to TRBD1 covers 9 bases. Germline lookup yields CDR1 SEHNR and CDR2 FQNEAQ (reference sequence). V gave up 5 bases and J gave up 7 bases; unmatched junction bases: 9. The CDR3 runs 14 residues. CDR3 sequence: CASSLRDRVREQYF. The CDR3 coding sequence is TGTGCCAGCAGCCTACGGGACAGGGTAAGGGAGCAGTACTTC.

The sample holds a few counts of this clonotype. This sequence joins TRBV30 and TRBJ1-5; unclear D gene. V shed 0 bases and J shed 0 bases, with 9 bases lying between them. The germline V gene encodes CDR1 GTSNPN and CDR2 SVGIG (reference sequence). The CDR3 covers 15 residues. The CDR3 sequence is CAWSVPEISNQPQHF. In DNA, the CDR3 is TGTGCCTGGAGTGTCCCGGAGATTAGCAATCAGCCCCAGCATTTT.

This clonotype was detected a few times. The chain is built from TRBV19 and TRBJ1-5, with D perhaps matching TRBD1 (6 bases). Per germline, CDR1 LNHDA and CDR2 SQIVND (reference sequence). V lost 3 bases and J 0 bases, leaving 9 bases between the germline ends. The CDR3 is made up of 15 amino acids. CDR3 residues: CASSMWGHSNQPQHF. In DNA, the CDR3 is TGTGCCAGTAGTATGTGGGGGCATAGCAATCAGCCCCAGCATTTT.

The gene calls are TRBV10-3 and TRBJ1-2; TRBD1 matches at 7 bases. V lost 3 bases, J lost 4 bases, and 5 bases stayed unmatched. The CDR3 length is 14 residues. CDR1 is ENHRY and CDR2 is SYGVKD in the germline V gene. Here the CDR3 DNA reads TGTGCCATCAGTGAAGGGGGACAGTTCTATGGCTACACCTTC. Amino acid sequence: CAISEGGQFYGYTF.

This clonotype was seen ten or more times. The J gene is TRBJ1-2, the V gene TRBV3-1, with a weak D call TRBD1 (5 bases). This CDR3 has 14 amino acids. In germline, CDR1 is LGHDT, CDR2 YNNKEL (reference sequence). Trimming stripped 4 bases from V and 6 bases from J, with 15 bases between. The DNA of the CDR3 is TGTGCCAGCAGCCTTAAACCGGGACTGCATGGCTACACCTTC. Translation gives CASSLKPGLHGYTF.

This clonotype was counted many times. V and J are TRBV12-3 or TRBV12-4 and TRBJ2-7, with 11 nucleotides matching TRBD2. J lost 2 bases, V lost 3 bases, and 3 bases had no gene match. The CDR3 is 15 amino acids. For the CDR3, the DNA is TGTGCCAGCAGTTTCGGGACTAGCGGCACCTACGAGCAGTACTTC. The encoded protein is CASSFGTSGTYEQYF.

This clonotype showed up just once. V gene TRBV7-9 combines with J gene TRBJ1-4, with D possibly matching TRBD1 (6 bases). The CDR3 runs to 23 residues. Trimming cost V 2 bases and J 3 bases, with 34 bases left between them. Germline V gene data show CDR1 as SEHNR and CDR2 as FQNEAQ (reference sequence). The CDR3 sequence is CASSLKGSTGGARGMAANEKLFF. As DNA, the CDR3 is TGTGCCAGCAGCTTAAAGGGATCAACTGGGGGGGCCAGGGGAATGGCAGCTAATGAAAAACTGTTTTTT.

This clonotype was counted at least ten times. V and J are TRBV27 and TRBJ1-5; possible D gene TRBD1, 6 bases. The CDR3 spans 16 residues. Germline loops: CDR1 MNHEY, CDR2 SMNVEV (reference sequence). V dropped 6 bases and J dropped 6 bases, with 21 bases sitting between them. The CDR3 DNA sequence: TGTGCCAGCAGCCCAAGGCGGGACACCACAATTCAGCCCCAGCATTTT. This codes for CASSPRRDTTIQPQHF.

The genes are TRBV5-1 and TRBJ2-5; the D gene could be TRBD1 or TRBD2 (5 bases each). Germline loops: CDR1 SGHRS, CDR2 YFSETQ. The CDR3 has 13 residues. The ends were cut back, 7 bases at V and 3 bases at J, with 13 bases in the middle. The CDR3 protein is CASLGTDEETQYF. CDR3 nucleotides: TGCGCCAGCTTGGGGACGGATGAAGAGACCCAGTACTTC.

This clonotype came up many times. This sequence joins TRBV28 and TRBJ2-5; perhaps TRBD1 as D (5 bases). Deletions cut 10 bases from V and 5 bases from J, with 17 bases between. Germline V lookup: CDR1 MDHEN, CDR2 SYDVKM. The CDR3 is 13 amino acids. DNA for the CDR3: TGTGCCATCAGGGCATACGCTCGGGAGACCCAGTACTTC. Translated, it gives CAIRAYARETQYF.

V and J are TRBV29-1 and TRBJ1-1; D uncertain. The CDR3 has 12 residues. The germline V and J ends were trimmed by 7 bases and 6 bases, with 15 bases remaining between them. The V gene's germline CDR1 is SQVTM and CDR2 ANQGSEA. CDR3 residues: CSGRNSNAEAFF. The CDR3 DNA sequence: TGCAGCGGACGAAATAGCAACGCTGAAGCTTTCTTT. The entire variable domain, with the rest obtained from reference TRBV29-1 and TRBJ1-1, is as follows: SAVISQKPSRDICQRGTSLTIQCQVDSQVTMMFWYRQQPGQSLTLIATANQGSEATYESGFVIDKFPISRPNLTFSTLTVSNMSPEDSSIYLCSGRNSNAEAFFGQGTRLTVV.

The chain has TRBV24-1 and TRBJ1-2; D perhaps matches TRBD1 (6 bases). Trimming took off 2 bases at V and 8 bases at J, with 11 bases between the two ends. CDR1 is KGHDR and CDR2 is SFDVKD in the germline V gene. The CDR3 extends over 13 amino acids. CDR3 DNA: TGTGCCACCAGTGATTCAGGGGTTACAGGCTACACCTTC. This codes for CATSDSGVTGYTF.

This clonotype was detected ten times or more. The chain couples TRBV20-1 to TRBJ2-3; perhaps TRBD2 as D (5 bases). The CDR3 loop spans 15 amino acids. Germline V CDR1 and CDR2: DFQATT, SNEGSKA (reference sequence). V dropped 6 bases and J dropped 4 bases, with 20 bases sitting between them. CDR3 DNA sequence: TGCAGTGCGACCTCACTAGGGAATCGGGCAGATACGCAGTATTTT. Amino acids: CSATSLGNRADTQYF.

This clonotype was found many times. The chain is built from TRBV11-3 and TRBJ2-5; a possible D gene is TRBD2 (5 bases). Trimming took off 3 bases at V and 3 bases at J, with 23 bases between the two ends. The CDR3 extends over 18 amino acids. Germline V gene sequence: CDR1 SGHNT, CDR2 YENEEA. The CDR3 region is CASSLRRAGKGEKETQYF. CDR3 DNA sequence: TGTGCCAGCAGCTTGCGCCGGGCCGGGAAGGGTGAAAAAGAGACCCAGTACTTC.